This entry lists 28 T cell receptor beta chains sequenced from one sample in a study of Ad26.COV2.S vaccination and SARS-CoV-2 variants. Treatment reported: over 15 received Ad26.COV2.S at low or high dose, single or two shots; several received placebo; per-sample allocation not given. Material that was analyzed had been drawn on day 63 after the first vaccine or placebo injection. Libraries were prepared by immunoSEQ multiplex PCR; TCRdb keeps only in-frame clonotypes and omits some of them. The sample carries about 400,000 clones, around 91% recorded once. Material: peripheral blood, obtained in a trial of Ad26.COV2.S vaccine versus placebo. Receptor source: a person aged 18 to 65 who received the Ad26.COV2.S COVID-19 vaccine or a placebo.

The chain uses TRBV9 and TRBJ1-2; D gene ambiguous. CDR1 is SGDLS, CDR2 YYNGEE, per germline. The V end lost 0 bases, the J end lost 4 bases, and 10 bases lay between the germline ends. The CDR3 covers 14 residues. The CDR3 coding sequence is TGTGCCAGCAGCGTAGGGAGTTCCCTCTATGGCTACACCTTC. Its translation: CASSVGSSLYGYTF.

V gene TRBV7-6 combines with J gene TRBJ2-5; 7 nucleotides line up with TRBD2. V lost 3 bases to trimming and J lost 5 bases; unmatched junction nucleotides: 9. Per germline, CDR1 SGHVS and CDR2 FNYEAQ. This CDR3 is built from 15 residues. In nucleotides, the CDR3 is TGTGCCAGCAGCTTCCCGGGACTACCTCAGGAGACCCAGTACTTC. It encodes CASSFPGLPQETQYF.

The chain links TRBV3-1 (or the pseudogene TRBV3-2) to TRBJ1-1, with D possibly being TRBD1 (5 bases). Trimming took off 4 bases at V and 1 base at J, with 10 bases between the two ends. Germline values: CDR1 LGHDT, CDR2 YNNKEL (reference sequence). The CDR3 loop spans 14 amino acids. The CDR3, as DNA: TGTGCCAGCAGCCCAAATAGGGGGAACACTGAAGCTTTCTTT. Protein sequence: CASSPNRGNTEAFF.

The DNA for the CDR3 is TGTGCCAGCAGTCCCCAAGGAGGGGGGGCGCAAAGGACTAGCGGGAGTAGGTTCTACGAGCAGTACTTC. This codes for CASSPQGGGAQRTSGSRFYEQYF. The V gene is TRBV28, the J gene TRBJ2-7; 13 nucleotides agree with TRBD2. This CDR3 is built from 23 residues. In germline, CDR1 is MDHEN, CDR2 SYDVKM. Trimming at V came to 5 bases and at J to 3 bases, leaving 28 bases not matched to a gene.

The rearrangement uses TRBV11-3 and TRBJ2-3; 9 positions match TRBD2. V trimming: 2 bases; J trimming: 4 bases; junction bases outside the gene matches: 4. Germline V gene data show CDR1 as SGHNT and CDR2 as YENEEA. The CDR3 runs 15 residues. CDR3 nucleotide sequence: TGTGCCAGCAGCTTATCAGCGGGAGGCTCAGATACGCAGTATTTT. Translated: CASSLSAGGSDTQYF.

The V call is TRBV6-4, the J call TRBJ2-7; tentative D call: TRBD2 (5 bases). The germline CDR1 and CDR2 sequences are MRHNA and SNTAGT. V was trimmed by 2 bases and J by 2 bases, leaving 13 bases between them. The CDR3 is made up of 15 amino acids. In DNA, the CDR3 is TGTGCCAGCAGTGACGGTCTAGCAGCTGCCTACGAGCAGTACTTC. Its protein product is CASSDGLAAAYEQYF.

J is TRBJ2-7 and V is TRBV9, with TRBD1 matching over 9 bases. The V gene's germline CDR1 is SGDLS and CDR2 YYNGEE. V lost 0 bases to trimming and J lost 5 bases; unmatched junction nucleotides: 3. There are 14 residues in the CDR3. The CDR3, as DNA: TGTGCCAGCAGCGTAGATCGGACAGGGGACGAGCAGTACTTC. Translated: CASSVDRTGDEQYF.

The chain joins TRBV12-3 or TRBV12-4 to TRBJ1-6; D uncertain. The CDR3 spans 13 residues. The V gene lost 6 bases and the J gene lost 9 bases, with 12 bases spanning the gap. The DNA of the CDR3 is TGTGCCAGCAGGTGGCGAATGCGTTCACCCCTCCACTTT. Its protein product is CASRWRMRSPLHF.

The J gene is TRBJ2-7, the V gene TRBV27; 7 bases line up with TRBD2. With 6 bases clipped from V and 6 bases from J, the junction kept 11 bases outside the gene matches. The CDR3 covers 14 residues. CDR1 and CDR2 from the germline V gene are MNHEY and SMNVEV (reference sequence). The CDR3 sequence: CASSPRLAPGEQYF. Written as DNA, the CDR3 is TGTGCCAGCAGCCCCCGACTAGCTCCAGGCGAGCAGTACTTC.

The V and J genes are TRBV28 and TRBJ1-6, with D unresolved. The germline V and J ends were trimmed by 5 bases and 6 bases, with 11 bases remaining between them. CDR3 length: 14 amino acids. Germline loops: CDR1 MDHEN, CDR2 SYDVKM. DNA for the CDR3: TGTGCCAGCAGTAACACCCTTCTTAATTCACCCCTCCACTTT. This translates into CASSNTLLNSPLHF.

V usage is TRBV7-3 and J usage is TRBJ2-7, with D perhaps TRBD1 or TRBD2 (5 bases each). The CDR3 loop spans 14 amino acids. The germline V gene encodes CDR1 SGHTA and CDR2 FQGTGA. With 5 bases removed from V and 4 bases from J, the gap between germline ends came to 15 bases. In DNA form, the CDR3 reads TGTGCCAGCAGCCCCAGTGGAGGACAATACGAGCAGTACTTC. Encoded protein: CASSPSGGQYEQYF.

The J gene is TRBJ1-5, the V gene TRBV5-5; D may be TRBD1 (5 bases). Germline V gene lookup returns CDR1 SGHKS and CDR2 YYEKEE (reference sequence). The V end lost 4 bases, the J end lost 1 base, and 15 bases lay between the germline ends. This CDR3 region has 16 residues. The CDR3 coding sequence is TGTGCCAGCAGCCCAAGCGGGGCTGGGAGCAATCAGCCCCAGCATTTT. Translating it yields CASSPSGAGSNQPQHF.

The chain joins TRBV27 to TRBJ1-5, with TRBD1 matching 7 bases. The CDR3 sequence is 14 residues long. Germline CDR1 and CDR2: MNHEY and SMNVEV (reference sequence). V was pared by 5 bases and J by 7 bases, with 8 bases of the junction left unmatched. This chain's CDR3 is CASSRRTGQQPQHF. CDR3 bases: TGTGCCAGCAGTAGACGGACAGGACAGCAGCCCCAGCATTTT.

This chain uses TRBV6-4 with TRBJ2-2; 8 bases agree with TRBD1. The CDR3 contains 15 residues. The trim removed 5 bases at V and 1 base at J, leaving 3 bases unmatched. Germline V gene sequence: CDR1 MRHNA, CDR2 SNTAGT. CDR3 in DNA: TGTGCCAGCAGTATCAGGGGGCGGAACACCGGGGAGCTGTTTTTT. Its protein product is CASSIRGRNTGELFF.

V is TRBV5-3 and J is TRBJ2-7, with 7 nucleotides matching TRBD2. TRBV5-3 is annotated as an ORF whose role is uncertain. Trimming at V came to 1 base and at J to 3 bases, leaving 10 bases not matched to a gene. The CDR3 contains 16 residues. The CDR3 spells CARSLRAGGGNYEQYF. The CDR3 DNA sequence: TGTGCCAGAAGCTTGAGGGCGGGCGGGGGTAACTACGAGCAGTACTTC.

The chain combines TRBV3-1 (or the pseudogene TRBV3-2) with TRBJ2-1; possibly TRBD2 for D (6 bases). The germline gives CDR1 LGHDT, CDR2 YNNKEL (reference sequence). The CDR3 is 12 amino acids. V was trimmed by 6 bases and J by 7 bases, leaving 10 bases between them. In nucleotides, the CDR3 is TGTGCCAGCAGTCGCAGCGGGAATGAGCAGTTCTTC. As protein: CASSRSGNEQFF.

The chain employs TRBV6-5 and TRBJ1-1; 9 nucleotides agree with TRBD1. Germline-derived CDR1 and CDR2 are MNHEY and SVGAGI. The CDR3 has 15 amino acids. With 6 bases clipped from V and 3 bases from J, the junction kept 8 bases outside the gene matches. The CDR3 sequence is CASRTRDREDTEAFF. CDR3 DNA: TGTGCCAGCAGGACCCGGGACAGGGAGGACACTGAAGCTTTCTTT.

The rearrangement joins TRBV10-3 to TRBJ2-1, with D perhaps TRBD2 (7 bases). Germline CDR1 ENHRY, CDR2 SYGVKD. V shed 11 bases and J shed 3 bases, with 14 bases lying between them. The CDR3 contains 13 residues. CDR3 coding DNA: TGTGCCTCCAAGGGGGGGGGCTACAATGAGCAGTTCTTC. Translating it yields CASKGGGYNEQFF.

The gene calls are TRBV11-1 and TRBJ2-7; D possibly corresponds to TRBD1 (7 bases). This CDR3 comprises 16 residues. CDR1 and CDR2 (germline): SGHAT, FQDESV (reference sequence). Trimming pared 5 bases from V and 7 bases from J, leaving 24 bases between. CDR3 sequence: CASSEDLAKGAWEQYF. The CDR3 coding sequence is TGTGCCAGCAGCGAAGACCTAGCGAAGGGGGCTTGGGAGCAGTACTTC.

This clone appeared a single time. One end of the junction does not line up with germline, which may come from a read error. The chain recombines TRBV7-2 with TRBJ2-1, with TRBD2 identical over 10 bases. The CDR3 runs 13 residues. CDR1 is SGHTA and CDR2 is FQGNSA in the germline V gene. The CDR3 loop is CLTGTSENNEQFF. For the CDR3, the DNA is TGCTTGACTGGGACTAGCGAGAACAATGAGCAGTTCTTC. Drawing the rest from reference TRBV7-2 and TRBJ2-1, the complete variable domain is GAGVSQSPSNKVTEKGKDVELRCDPISGHTALYWYRQSLGQGLEFLIYFQGNSAPDKSGLPSDRFSAERTGGSVSTLTIQRTQQEDSAVYLCLTGTSENNEQFFGPGTRLTVL.

The rearrangement uses TRBV7-2 and TRBJ2-7; D is uncertain. Trimming took off 1 base at V and 4 bases at J, with 11 bases between the two ends. CDR3 length: 14 amino acids. CDR1 SGHTA and CDR2 FQGNSA come from the germline V gene. The CDR3 here is CASSLGFVGYEQYF. In DNA, the CDR3 is TGTGCCAGCAGCTTAGGATTCGTCGGGTACGAGCAGTACTTC. Using reference TRBV7-2 and TRBJ2-7 for the parts outside the CDR3, the full variable domain is GAGVSQSPSNKVTEKGKDVELRCDPISGHTALYWYRQSLGQGLEFLIYFQGNSAPDKSGLPSDRFSAERTGGSVSTLTIQRTQQEDSAVYLCASSLGFVGYEQYFGPGTRLTVT.

This clone was picked up a small number of times. V is TRBV21-1 and J is TRBJ2-7. TRBV21-1 is tagged as a pseudogene. CDR3 size: 12 residues. Written as DNA, the CDR3 is TGTGCCAGCAGCAACCGGGCCGACGAGCAGTACTTC. Protein product: CASSNRADEQYF.

The chain carries TRBV28 and TRBJ2-1, with D tentatively TRBD1 (6 bases). Germline V CDR1 and CDR2: MDHEN, SYDVKM. The ends were cut back, 11 bases at V and 0 bases at J, with 14 bases in the middle. CDR3 size: 14 residues. CDR3 nucleotides: TGTGCCTCCTCCCCGGACAGCTCCTACAATGAGCAGTTCTTC. This sequence encodes CASSPDSSYNEQFF.

The rearrangement links TRBV2 to TRBJ1-3; D remains unclear. CDR1 and CDR2 from the germline V gene are SNHLY and FYNNEI. This CDR3 is built from 14 residues. V was cut by 8 bases and J by 2 bases, with 13 bases left in between. The CDR3 DNA sequence: TGTGCCAGCCTTTTGGCCATCCCTGGAAACACCATATATTTT. Protein product: CASLLAIPGNTIYF.

The gene calls are TRBV4-1 and TRBJ2-1; D is perhaps TRBD1 (6 bases). The length of the CDR3 is 17 residues. Between the trimmed V and J ends, which lost 2 bases and 5 bases, there was a span of 19 bases. Germline values: CDR1 MGHRA, CDR2 YSYEKL. This CDR3 reads CASSQLALGGPHNEQFF. The CDR3 DNA is TGCGCCAGCAGCCAATTAGCCTTAGGGGGACCCCACAATGAGCAGTTCTTC.

The chain joins TRBV28 to TRBJ2-6; tentatively, D is TRBD1 (6 bases). Germline loops: CDR1 MDHEN, CDR2 SYDVKM. The CDR3 loop spans 17 amino acids. V was cut by 6 bases and J by 2 bases, with 17 bases left in between. The chain's CDR3 is CASSQEQGLPGANVLTF. CDR3 DNA: TGTGCCAGCAGCCAGGAGCAGGGGCTCCCTGGGGCCAACGTCCTGACTTTC.

This chain uses TRBV10-3 with TRBJ1-1; unclear D gene. From germline, CDR1 is ENHRY and CDR2 SYGVKD. This CDR3 spans 13 amino acids. The V and J ends lost 3 bases and 5 bases respectively, with 10 bases between them. The CDR3 nucleotides read TGTGCCATCAGTGACAAGGGTGGGACTGAAGCTTTCTTT. It yields the protein CAISDKGGTEAFF.

The rearrangement uses TRBV18 and TRBJ2-1; either TRBD1 or TRBD2 may fit D (5 bases each). This CDR3 spans 18 amino acids. The V end was cut by 3 bases, the J end by 4 bases, with 22 bases between. Germline V gene data show CDR1 as KGHSH and CDR2 as LQKENI. This CDR3 is CASSPLAGTSLEYNEQFF. The CDR3, as DNA: TGTGCCAGCTCACCTCTAGCAGGGACGTCCCTCGAGTACAATGAGCAGTTCTTC.